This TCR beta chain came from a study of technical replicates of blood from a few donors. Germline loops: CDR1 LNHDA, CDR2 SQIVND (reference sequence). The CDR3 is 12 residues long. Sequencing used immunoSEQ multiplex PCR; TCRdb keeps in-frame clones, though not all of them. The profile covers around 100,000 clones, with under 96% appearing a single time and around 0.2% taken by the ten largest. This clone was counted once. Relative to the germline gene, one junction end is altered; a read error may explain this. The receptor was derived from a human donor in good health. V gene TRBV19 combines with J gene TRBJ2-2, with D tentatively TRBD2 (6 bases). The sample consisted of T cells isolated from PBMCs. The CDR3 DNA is TGTGCCAGTAATATAGCGGTCGGGGAGCTGTTTTTT. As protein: CASNIAVGELFF.